This TCR beta chain was identified in a study of glioma-infiltrating T cells after dendritic cell vaccination. Study context: Autologous tumor lysate was loaded overnight onto monocyte-derived dendritic cells grown less than 8 days with IL-4 and GM-CSF. Dendritic cell vaccine was injected intradermally three times, biweekly.

The time point: after dendritic cell vaccination, including at tumor progression/relapse. Before vaccination, two weeks after the third vaccination, and at progression, PBMC were collected. Amplification used 60 V beta primers and 13 J beta primers. Produced via immunoSEQ multiplex PCR; TCRdb's table is partial and in-frame only. The sample contains over 80,000 clones, 70% to 90% of which appear only once. This specimen consisted of blood, obtained after dendritic cell vaccination. The TCR sequence derives from a human donor with glioblastoma.

In nucleotides, the CDR3 is TGTGCCTGGAGTCTCTGGACTAGCGAGGGAGAGACCCAGTACTTC. Its translation: CAWSLWTSEGETQYF. This rearrangement joins TRBV30 to TRBJ2-5; TRBD2 matches 9 bases. The V gene's germline CDR1 is GTSNPN and CDR2 SVGIG (reference sequence). Losses at the gene ends were 2 bases for V and 4 bases for J; bases not matched to a gene: 8. CDR3 size: 15 residues.